Detailed here is one T cell receptor beta chain. What it binds is not known. This sample was included in a study of T cells after yellow fever vaccination. The study's findings and limits: The secondary response showed a weaker magnitude and a faster peak, day 5 versus 15.

Germline V gene data show CDR1 as SGHVS and CDR2 as FNYEAQ. The CDR3 sequence is 15 residues long. J gave up 6 bases and V 6 bases, and 11 bases lay outside the gene matches. TCRdb re-derived calls from the 5' RACE reads in MiXCR, one entry per CDR3 protein. The sample comprises about 170,000 distinct CDR3 sequences, approximately 10% of which are singletons, and 36% rests with the top ten. The chain joins TRBV7-6 to TRBJ2-3; TRBD2 aligns across 8 bases. Sequenced material: CD8+ T cells sorted from PBMCs, taken 15 days after the yellow fever booster vaccination. The receptor was isolated from a man aged 18 to 29 who received the YFV17D yellow fever vaccine. CDR3 bases: TGTGCCAGCAGTCCTACTAGCGGCGGCGGGGATACGCAGTATTTT. Translation gives CASSPTSGGGDTQYF.